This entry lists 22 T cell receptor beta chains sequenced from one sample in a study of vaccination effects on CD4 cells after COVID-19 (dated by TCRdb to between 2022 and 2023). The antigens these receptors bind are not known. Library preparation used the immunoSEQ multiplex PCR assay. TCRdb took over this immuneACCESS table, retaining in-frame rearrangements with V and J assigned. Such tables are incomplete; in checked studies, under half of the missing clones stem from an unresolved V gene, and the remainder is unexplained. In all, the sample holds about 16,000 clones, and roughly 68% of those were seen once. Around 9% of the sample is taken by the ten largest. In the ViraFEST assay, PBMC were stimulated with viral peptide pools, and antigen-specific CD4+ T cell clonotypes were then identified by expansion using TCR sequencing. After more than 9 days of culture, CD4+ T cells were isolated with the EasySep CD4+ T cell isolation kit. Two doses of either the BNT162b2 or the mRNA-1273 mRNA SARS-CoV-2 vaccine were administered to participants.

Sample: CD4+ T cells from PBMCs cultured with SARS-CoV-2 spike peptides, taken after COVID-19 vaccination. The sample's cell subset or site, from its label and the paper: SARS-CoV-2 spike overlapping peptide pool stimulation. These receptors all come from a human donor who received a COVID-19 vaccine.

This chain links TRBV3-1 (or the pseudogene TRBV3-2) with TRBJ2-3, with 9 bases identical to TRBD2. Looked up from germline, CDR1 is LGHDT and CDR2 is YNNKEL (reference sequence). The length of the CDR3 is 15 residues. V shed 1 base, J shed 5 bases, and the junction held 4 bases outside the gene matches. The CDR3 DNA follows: TGTGCCAGCAGCCAAGGGGTACTAGCGGGAGATACGCAGTATTTT. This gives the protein CASSQGVLAGDTQYF.

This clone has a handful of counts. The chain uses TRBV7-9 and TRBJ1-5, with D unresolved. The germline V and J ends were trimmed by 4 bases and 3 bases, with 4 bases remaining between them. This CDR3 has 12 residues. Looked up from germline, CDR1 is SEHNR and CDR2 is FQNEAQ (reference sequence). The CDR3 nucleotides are TGTGCCAGCAGCTCAGACAATCAGCCCCAGCATTTT. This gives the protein CASSSDNQPQHF.

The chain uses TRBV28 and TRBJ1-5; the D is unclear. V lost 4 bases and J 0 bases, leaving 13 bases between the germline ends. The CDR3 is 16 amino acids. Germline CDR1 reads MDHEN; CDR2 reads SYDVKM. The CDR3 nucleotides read TGTGCCAGCAGTTCATCGGACCGGCATAGCAATCAGCCCCAGCATTTT. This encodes CASSSSDRHSNQPQHF.

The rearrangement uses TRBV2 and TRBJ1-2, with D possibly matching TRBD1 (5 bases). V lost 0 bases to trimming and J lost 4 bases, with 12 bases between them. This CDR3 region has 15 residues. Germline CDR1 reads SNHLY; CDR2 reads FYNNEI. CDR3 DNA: TGTGCCAGCAGTGAAGCGGTCAGGGCTCTCTATGGCTACACCTTC. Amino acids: CASSEAVRALYGYTF.

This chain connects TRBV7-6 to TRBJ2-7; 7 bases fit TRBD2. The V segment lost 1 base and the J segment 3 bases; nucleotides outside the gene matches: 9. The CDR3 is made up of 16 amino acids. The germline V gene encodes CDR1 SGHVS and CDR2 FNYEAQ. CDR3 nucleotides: TGTGCCAGCAGCTTAGGTACCCTGGGGGGGATCTACGAGCAGTACTTC. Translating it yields CASSLGTLGGIYEQYF.

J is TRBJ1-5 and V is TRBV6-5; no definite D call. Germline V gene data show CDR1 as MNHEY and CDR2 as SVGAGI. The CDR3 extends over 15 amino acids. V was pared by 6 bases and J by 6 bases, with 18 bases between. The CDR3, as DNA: TGTGCCAGCAGGGCCGGGCCTAGAGAGGGTCAGCCCCAGCATTTT. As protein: CASRAGPREGQPQHF.

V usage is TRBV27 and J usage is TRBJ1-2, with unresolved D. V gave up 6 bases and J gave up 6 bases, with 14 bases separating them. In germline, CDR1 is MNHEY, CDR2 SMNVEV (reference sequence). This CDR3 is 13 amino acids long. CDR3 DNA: TGTGCCAGCAGCCACCATCAATGGGATGGCTACACCTTC. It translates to CASSHHQWDGYTF.

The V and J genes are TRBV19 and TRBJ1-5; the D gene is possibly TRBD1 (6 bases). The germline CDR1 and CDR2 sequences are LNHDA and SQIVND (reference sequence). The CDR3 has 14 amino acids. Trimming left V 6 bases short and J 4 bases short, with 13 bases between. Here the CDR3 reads CASSIRQGNQPQHF. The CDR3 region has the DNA TGTGCCAGTAGCATACGGCAGGGGAATCAGCCCCAGCATTTT.

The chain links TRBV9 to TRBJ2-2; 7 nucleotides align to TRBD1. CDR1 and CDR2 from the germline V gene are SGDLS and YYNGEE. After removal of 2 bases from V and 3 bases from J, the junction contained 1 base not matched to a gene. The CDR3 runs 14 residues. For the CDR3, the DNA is TGTGCCAGCAGCGTTGGGACAGACACCGGGGAGCTGTTTTTT. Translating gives CASSVGTDTGELFF.

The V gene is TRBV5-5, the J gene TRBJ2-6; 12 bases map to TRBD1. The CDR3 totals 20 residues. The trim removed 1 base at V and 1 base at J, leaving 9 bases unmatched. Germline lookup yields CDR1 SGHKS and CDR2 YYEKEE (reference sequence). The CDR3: CASSLIPGTGGASGANVLTF. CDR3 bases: TGTGCCAGCAGCTTGATCCCCGGGACAGGGGGCGCTTCTGGGGCCAACGTCCTGACTTTC.

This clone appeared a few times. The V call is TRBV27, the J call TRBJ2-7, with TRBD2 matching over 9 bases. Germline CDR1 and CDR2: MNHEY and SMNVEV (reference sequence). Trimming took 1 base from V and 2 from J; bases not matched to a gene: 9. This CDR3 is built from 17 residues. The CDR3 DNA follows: TGTGCCAGCAGTTTATGGTCCCTAGCGGGGCGCCCCTACGAGCAGTACTTC. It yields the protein CASSLWSLAGRPYEQYF.

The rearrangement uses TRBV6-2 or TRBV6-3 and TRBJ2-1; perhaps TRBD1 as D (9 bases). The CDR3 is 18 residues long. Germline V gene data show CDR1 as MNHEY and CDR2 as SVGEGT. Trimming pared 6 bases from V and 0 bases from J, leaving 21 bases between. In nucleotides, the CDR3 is TGTGCCAGCAGCCCGGGACAGGGCCGGGGGGGCTCCTACAATGAGCAGTTCTTC. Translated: CASSPGQGRGGSYNEQFF.

The CDR3: CASSPRPGTQYF. CDR3 DNA sequence: TGTGCCAGCAGTCCAAGGCCGGGGACCCAGTACTTC. V gene TRBV12-3 or TRBV12-4 combines with J gene TRBJ2-5; D remains unclear. The length of the CDR3 is 12 residues. Trimming removed 5 bases at V and 7 bases at J, with 11 bases between.

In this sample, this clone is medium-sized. The CDR3 is CASSRRARSTPLHF. The CDR3 nucleotides are TGTGCCAGCAGTAGAAGGGCCCGCTCAACGCCCCTCCACTTT. The gene calls are TRBV6-5 and TRBJ1-6; D call uncertain. CDR1 MNHEY and CDR2 SVGAGI come from the germline V gene. The CDR3 runs to 14 residues. Trimming cost V 5 bases and J 13 bases, with 18 bases left between them.

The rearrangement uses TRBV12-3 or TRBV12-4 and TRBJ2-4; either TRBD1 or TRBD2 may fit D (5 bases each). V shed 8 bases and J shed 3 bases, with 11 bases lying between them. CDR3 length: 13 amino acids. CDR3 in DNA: TGTGCCAGCTTGCTTGGGGGCAAAAACATTCAGTACTTC. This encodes CASLLGGKNIQYF.

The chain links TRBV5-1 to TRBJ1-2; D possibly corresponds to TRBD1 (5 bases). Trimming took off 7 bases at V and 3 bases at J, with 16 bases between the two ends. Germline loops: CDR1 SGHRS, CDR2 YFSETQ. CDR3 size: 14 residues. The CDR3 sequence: CASALGLTDYGYTF. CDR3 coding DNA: TGCGCCAGCGCGTTGGGACTCACGGACTATGGCTACACCTTC.

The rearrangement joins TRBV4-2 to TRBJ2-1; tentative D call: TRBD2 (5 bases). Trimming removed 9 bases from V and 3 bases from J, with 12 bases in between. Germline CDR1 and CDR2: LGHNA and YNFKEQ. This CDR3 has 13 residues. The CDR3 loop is CASKRDDYNEQFF. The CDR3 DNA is TGTGCCAGTAAACGGGATGACTACAATGAGCAGTTCTTC.

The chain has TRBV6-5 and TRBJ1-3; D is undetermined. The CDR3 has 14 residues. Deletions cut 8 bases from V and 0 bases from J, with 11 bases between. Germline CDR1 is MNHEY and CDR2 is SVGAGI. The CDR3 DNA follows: TGTGCCAGCTCTGGCCAGGACTCTGGAAACACCATATATTTT. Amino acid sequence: CASSGQDSGNTIYF.

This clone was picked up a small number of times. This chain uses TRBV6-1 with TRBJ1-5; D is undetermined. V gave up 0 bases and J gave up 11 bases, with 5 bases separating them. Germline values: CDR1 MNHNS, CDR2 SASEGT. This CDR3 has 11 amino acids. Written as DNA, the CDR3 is TGTGCCAGCAGTGAAGCCCCATCCCAGCATTTT. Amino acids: CASSEAPSQHF.

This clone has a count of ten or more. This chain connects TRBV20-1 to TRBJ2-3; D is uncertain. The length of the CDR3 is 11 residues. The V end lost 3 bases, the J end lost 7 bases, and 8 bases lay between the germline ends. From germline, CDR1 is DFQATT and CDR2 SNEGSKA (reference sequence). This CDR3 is CSASYSNTQYF. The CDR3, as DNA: TGCAGTGCTAGTTATAGCAATACGCAGTATTTT.

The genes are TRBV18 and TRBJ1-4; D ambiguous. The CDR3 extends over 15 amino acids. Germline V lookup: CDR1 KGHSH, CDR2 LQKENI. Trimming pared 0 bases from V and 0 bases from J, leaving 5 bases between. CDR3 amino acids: CASSPPKATNEKLFF. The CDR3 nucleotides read TGTGCCAGCTCACCACCGAAAGCAACTAATGAAAAACTGTTTTTT.

CDR3: CASSRDSKYNEQFF. The CDR3 nucleotides are TGTGCCAGCAGCAGGGACAGTAAATACAATGAGCAGTTCTTC. The chain couples TRBV11-2 to TRBJ2-1, with TRBD1 matching over 7 bases. In germline, CDR1 is SGHAT, CDR2 FQNNGV. The CDR3 is 14 residues long. J was trimmed by 4 bases and V by 5 bases; bases with no gene match: 5.